This TCR beta chain was identified in a study of T-cell reconstitution after alpha-beta-depleted transplantation in children. This clonotype was detected many times. The antigen is not known. Trimming stripped 2 bases from V and 3 bases from J, with 13 bases between. Germline values: CDR1 MNHEY, CDR2 SVGAGI. The CDR3 totals 16 residues. Regarding the study as a whole: Fresh T-cell production supplied most of the T-cell counts and diversity seen one year after transplant.

TCRbeta library construction was performed incorporating unique molecular identifiers. TCRdb processed the PCR reads anew with MiXCR; each CDR3 protein has one entry. The data contain 180,000 or so distinct CDR3 sequences, roughly 6% of them singletons. The specimen was PBMCs, collected before TCRalphabeta/CD19-depleted stem cell transplant. This TCR came from a girl less than two years old with combined immunodeficiency, due to receive a stem cell transplant. The chain recombines TRBV6-5 with TRBJ2-2, with D perhaps TRBD2 (7 bases). In nucleotides, the CDR3 is TGTGCCAGCAGTTACGCGGGGGCGCATGACACCGGGGAGCTGTTTTTT. Amino acids: CASSYAGAHDTGELFF.